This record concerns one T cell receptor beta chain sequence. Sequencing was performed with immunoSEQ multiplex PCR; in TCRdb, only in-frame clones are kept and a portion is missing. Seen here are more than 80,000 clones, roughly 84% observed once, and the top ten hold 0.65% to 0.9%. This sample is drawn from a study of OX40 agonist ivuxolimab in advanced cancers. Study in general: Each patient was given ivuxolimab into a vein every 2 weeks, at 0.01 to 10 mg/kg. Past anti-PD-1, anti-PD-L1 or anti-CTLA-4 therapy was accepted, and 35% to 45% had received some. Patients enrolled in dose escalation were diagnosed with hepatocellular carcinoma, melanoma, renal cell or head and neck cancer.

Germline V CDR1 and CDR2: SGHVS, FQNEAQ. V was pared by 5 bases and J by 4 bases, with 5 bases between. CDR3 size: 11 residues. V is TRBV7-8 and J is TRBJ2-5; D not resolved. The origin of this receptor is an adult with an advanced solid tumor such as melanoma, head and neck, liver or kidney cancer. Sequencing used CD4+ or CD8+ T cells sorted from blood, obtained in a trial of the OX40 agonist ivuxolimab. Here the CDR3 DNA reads TGTGCCAGCAGCCCAGGAGAGACCCAGTACTTC. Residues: CASSPGETQYF.